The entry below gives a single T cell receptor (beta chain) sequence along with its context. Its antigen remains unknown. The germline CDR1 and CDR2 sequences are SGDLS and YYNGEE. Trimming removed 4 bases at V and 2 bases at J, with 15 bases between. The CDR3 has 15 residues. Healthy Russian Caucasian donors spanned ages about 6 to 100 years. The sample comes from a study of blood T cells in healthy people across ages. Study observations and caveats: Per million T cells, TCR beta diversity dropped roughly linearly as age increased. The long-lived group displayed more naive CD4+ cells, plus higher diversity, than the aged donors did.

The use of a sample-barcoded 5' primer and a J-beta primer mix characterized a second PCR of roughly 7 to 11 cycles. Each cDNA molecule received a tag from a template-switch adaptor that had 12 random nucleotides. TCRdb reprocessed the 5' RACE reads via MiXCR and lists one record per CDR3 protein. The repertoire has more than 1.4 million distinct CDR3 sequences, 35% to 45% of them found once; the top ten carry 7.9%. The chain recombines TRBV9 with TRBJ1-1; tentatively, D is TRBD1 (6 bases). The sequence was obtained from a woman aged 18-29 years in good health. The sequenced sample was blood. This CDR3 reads CASSPSGGSNTEAFF. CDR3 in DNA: TGTGCCAGCAGCCCTAGTGGGGGCTCAAACACTGAAGCTTTCTTT.